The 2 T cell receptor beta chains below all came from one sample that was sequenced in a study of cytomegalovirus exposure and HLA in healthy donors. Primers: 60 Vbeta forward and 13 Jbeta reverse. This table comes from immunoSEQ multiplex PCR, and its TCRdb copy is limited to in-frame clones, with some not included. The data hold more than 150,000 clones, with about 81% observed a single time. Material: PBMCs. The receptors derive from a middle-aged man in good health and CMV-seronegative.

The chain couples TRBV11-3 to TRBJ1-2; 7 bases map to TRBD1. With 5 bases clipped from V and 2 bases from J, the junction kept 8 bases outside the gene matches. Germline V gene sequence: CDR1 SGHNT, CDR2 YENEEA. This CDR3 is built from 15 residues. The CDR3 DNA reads TGTGCCAGCAGCCCGAGGGACAGCCCGAACTATGGCTACACCTTC. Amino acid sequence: CASSPRDSPNYGYTF.

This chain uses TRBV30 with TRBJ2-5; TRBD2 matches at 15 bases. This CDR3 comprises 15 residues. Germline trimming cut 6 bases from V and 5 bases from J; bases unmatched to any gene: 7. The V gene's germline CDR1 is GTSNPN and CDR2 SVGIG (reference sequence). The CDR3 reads CACPGTSGRRETQYF. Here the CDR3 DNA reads TGTGCCTGCCCAGGGACTAGCGGGAGGCGGGAGACCCAGTACTTC.